The entry below gives a single TCR beta chain sequence along with its context. Its antigen remains unknown. The record originates from a study of memory B cells and T cells in multiple sclerosis. Germline V gives CDR1 SGHAT, CDR2 FQNNGV. The CDR3 covers 17 residues. Trimming took 0 bases from V and 5 from J; bases not matched to a gene: 7. Profiled with immunoSEQ multiplex PCR; TCRdb holds only in-frame clones, not every one. This repertoire shows 9,000 to 15,000 clones, about 83% found once; its top ten account for 2.8%. Study results and caveats: Clone-set sizes differed between compartments, so shared clonotype counts needed normalization.

Separate sequencing covered autoproliferating (CFSE-dim) and non-proliferating (CFSE-high) T cells from stimulus-free culture. Cultures began with roughly 5.4x10^7 CFSE-labeled PBMCs, unstimulated for about 7 days, with replicate wells pooled. Without exogenous stimuli, 0.45 to 0.55 uM CFSE-labeled PBMCs were cultured serum-free. The sample taken for sequencing was PBMCs from blood kept in culture. The chain recombines TRBV11-2 with TRBJ2-5; 12 nucleotides align to TRBD2. This clonotype was obtained from a human donor with multiple sclerosis. In nucleotides, the CDR3 is TGTGCCAGCAGCTTAGATCGAGGGCTAGCGGGAGGGGAGACCCAGTACTTC. It is translated as CASSLDRGLAGGETQYF. Complete variable domain (other parts from reference TRBV11-2 and TRBJ2-5): EAGVAQSPRYKIIEKRQSVAFWCNPISGHATLYWYQQILGQGPKLLIQFQNNGVVDDSQLPKDRFSAERLKGVDSTLKIQPAKLEDSAVYLCASSLDRGLAGGETQYFGPGTRLLVL.